Listed below are T cell receptor beta chains from one sample, sequenced in a study of blood T cell repertoires in COVID-19. Profiled with immunoSEQ multiplex PCR; TCRdb holds only in-frame clones, not every one. The sample shows about 230,000 clones, 80% to 90% of them seen only once. The material sequenced was peripheral blood. These receptors all stem from a woman in her thirties or forties who had recovered from COVID-19. Both conserved end residues are part of each CDR3. Each record gives: clone size, V gene, D gene, J gene, CDR3 protein, CDR3 DNA. The D gene is left open where the match is weak. Size tells how often a clone was seen (once, few, many) or the class of an expanded clone, and some rows leave it out.

-	TRBV5-1	-	TRBJ1-2	CASSPNLQRGGYTF	TGCGCCAGCAGCCCTAATCTACAAAGAGGGGGCTACACCTTC
-	TRBV3-1/TRBV3-2	-	TRBJ1-4	CASSQAAAGREKLFF	TGTGCCAGCAGCCAAGCAGCAGCGGGCCGGGAAAAACTGTTTTTT
-	TRBV7-6	TRBD2	TRBJ2-5	CASSFGLAGGEETQYF	TGTGCCAGCAGCTTCGGACTAGCGGGGGGGGAGGAGACCCAGTACTTC
-	TRBV7-2	-	TRBJ1-6	CASSLVEGSPLHF	TGTGCCAGCAGCTTAGTAGAGGGTTCACCCCTCCACTTT
-	TRBV6-5	TRBD1	TRBJ1-4	CASSYGQGVHEKLFF	TGTGCCAGCAGTTACGGACAGGGGGTGCATGAAAAACTGTTTTTT
-	TRBV2	TRBD1	TRBJ1-2	CASSVDGDRSGYTF	TGTGCCAGCAGTGTTGACGGGGACAGGTCTGGCTACACCTTC
few	TRBV5-1	-	TRBJ1-2	CASSFLESFSYGYTF	TGCGCCAGCAGCTTTCTTGAGTCCTTTAGCTATGGCTACACCTTC
few	TRBV5-1	-	TRBJ2-3	CASSLATAKHTDTQYF	TGCGCCAGCAGCTTGGCGACAGCCAAACACACAGATACGCAGTATTTT
-	TRBV25-1	-	TRBJ1-2	CASSESSFSGFYGYTF	TGTGCCAGCAGTGAATCTTCATTTTCCGGTTTTTATGGCTACACCTTC
-	TRBV18	-	TRBJ2-3	CASSWRRGDTQYF	TGTGCCAGCTCCTGGCGAAGAGGAGATACGCAGTATTTT
-	TRBV3-1/TRBV3-2	TRBD2	TRBJ2-1	CASSQDPTSAGNEQFF	TGTGCCAGCAGCCAAGATCCGACTAGCGCTGGAAATGAGCAGTTCTTC
-	TRBV5-4	-	TRBJ2-3	CASSGQLGGPGTDTQYF	TGTGCCAGCAGTGGTCAATTGGGGGGGCCCGGCACAGATACGCAGTATTTT
-	TRBV28	-	TRBJ1-5	CASRHSNQPQHF	TGTGCCAGCAGACATAGCAATCAGCCCCAGCATTTT
few	TRBV7-2	-	TRBJ1-6	CASSTMGSSYNSPLHF	TGTGCCAGCAGCACGATGGGGAGCTCCTATAATTCACCCCTCCACTTT
-	TRBV12-3/TRBV12-4	TRBD1	TRBJ1-1	CASRSTGGSKAFF	TGTGCCAGCAGGAGTACAGGGGGCTCGAAAGCTTTCTTT
-	TRBV27	-	TRBJ1-5	CASSLTGYGNQPQHF	TGTGCCAGCAGTTTAACAGGGTACGGCAATCAGCCCCAGCATTTT
-	TRBV5-1	-	TRBJ2-3	CASSLGGPIDTQYF	TGCGCCAGCAGCTTGGGTGGGCCGATAGATACGCAGTATTTT
-	TRBV7-2	-	TRBJ1-3	CASSPSGSSGNTIYF	TGTGCCAGCAGCCCCTCCGGGAGCTCTGGAAACACCATATATTTT
-	TRBV28	-	TRBJ2-7	CASSLGGVIDEQYF	TGTGCCAGCAGTCTAGGGGGGGTAATCGACGAGCAGTACTTC
once	TRBV11-3	-	TRBJ2-1	CASSSQGDEQFF	TGTGCCAGCAGCTCTCAGGGTGATGAGCAGTTCTTC
-	TRBV18	TRBD1	TRBJ1-1	CASSPQTGKGTEAFF	TGTGCCAGCTCACCACAGACAGGGAAGGGCACTGAAGCTTTCTTT
-	TRBV15	-	TRBJ1-1	CATSSGGFSEAFF	TGTGCCACCAGCAGCGGGGGTTTTTCAGAAGCTTTCTTT
once	TRBV2	-	TRBJ1-3	CASSDRGPGNTIYF	TGTGCCAGCAGTGATCGAGGTCCTGGAAACACCATATATTTT
few	TRBV7-2	-	TRBJ1-5	CASSSREPNQPQHF	TGTGCCAGCAGCTCCCGGGAGCCCAATCAGCCCCAGCATTTT
-	TRBV7-8	TRBD1	TRBJ2-7	CASSPPQGGAYEQYF	TGTGCCAGCAGCCCCCCCCAAGGGGGCGCTTACGAGCAGTACTTC
-	TRBV28	TRBD1	TRBJ1-5	CASRQGANQPQHF	TGTGCCAGCAGGCAGGGGGCGAACCAGCCCCAGCATTTT
-	TRBV7-2	-	TRBJ2-5	CASSTSLETQYF	TGTGCCAGCAGCACTAGCCTAGAGACCCAGTACTTC
-	TRBV28	TRBD1	TRBJ2-7	CASSTRTGGLTYEQYF	TGTGCCAGCAGTACAAGGACAGGGGGCCTAACCTACGAGCAGTACTTC
few	TRBV10-1	TRBD1	TRBJ2-7	CARIRDRATSYEQYF	TGCGCCAGGATACGGGACAGGGCGACTTCCTACGAGCAGTACTTC
-	TRBV28	TRBD1	TRBJ1-2	CASSPWYWDTGVGYGYTF	TGTGCCAGCAGTCCCTGGTATTGGGATACAGGGGTAGGCTATGGCTACACCTTC
-	TRBV12-3/TRBV12-4	-	TRBJ2-7	CASSQGPSYEQYF	TGTGCCAGCAGCCAGGGGCCGTCCTACGAGCAGTACTTC
-	TRBV11-2	-	TRBJ2-1	CASSLFTGITYNEQFF	TGTGCCAGCAGCTTATTCACAGGAATAACCTACAATGAGCAGTTCTTC
-	TRBV7-8	-	TRBJ1-5	CASSLSSVNGNQPQHF	TGTGCCAGCAGCCTGTCTTCAGTTAATGGCAATCAGCCCCAGCATTTT
few	TRBV2	TRBD1	TRBJ2-5	CASRIRQGARETQYF	TGTGCCAGCAGGATTCGACAGGGGGCAAGGGAGACCCAGTACTTC
-	TRBV27	-	TRBJ1-5	CASGGGGMDQPQHF	TGTGCCAGCGGGGGGGGAGGGATGGATCAGCCCCAGCATTTT
-	TRBV6-5	TRBD2	TRBJ2-1	CASSYGQGGGNEQFF	TGTGCCAGCAGTTACGGGCAGGGCGGGGGCAATGAGCAGTTCTTC
-	TRBV18	-	TRBJ1-2	CASSPTNYGYTF	TGTGCCAGCTCACCCACAAACTATGGCTACACCTTC
-	TRBV6-1	-	TRBJ2-1	CASSEGSAGHNEQFF	TGTGCCAGCAGTGAAGGTTCGGCAGGGCACAATGAGCAGTTCTTC
-	TRBV6-5	TRBD1	TRBJ1-1	CASRPQTGGTEAFF	TGTGCCAGCAGGCCCCAAACAGGGGGCACTGAAGCTTTCTTT
-	TRBV2	TRBD1	TRBJ1-1	CASRARTGNTEAFF	TGTGCCAGCAGAGCCCGGACAGGGAACACTGAAGCTTTCTTT
few	TRBV19	-	TRBJ1-4	CASSNSRPHEKLFF	TGTGCCAGTAGTAACAGTCGCCCTCATGAAAAACTGTTTTTT
-	TRBV6-2/TRBV6-3	TRBD1	TRBJ1-5	CASSPGTGEQPQHF	TGTGCCAGCAGTCCCGGGACAGGTGAGCAGCCCCAGCATTTT
-	TRBV7-9	-	TRBJ2-3	CASSPRDFTTDTQYF	TGTGCCAGCAGCCCTAGGGACTTTACCACAGATACGCAGTATTTT
-	TRBV5-1	-	TRBJ2-2	CASSSLVGTPGTGELFF	TGCGCCAGCAGCTCGCTGGTAGGCACCCCGGGCACCGGGGAGCTGTTTTTT
-	TRBV6-2/TRBV6-3	-	TRBJ2-2	CASSWRGANTGELFF	TGTGCCAGCAGTTGGAGGGGCGCGAACACCGGGGAGCTGTTTTTT